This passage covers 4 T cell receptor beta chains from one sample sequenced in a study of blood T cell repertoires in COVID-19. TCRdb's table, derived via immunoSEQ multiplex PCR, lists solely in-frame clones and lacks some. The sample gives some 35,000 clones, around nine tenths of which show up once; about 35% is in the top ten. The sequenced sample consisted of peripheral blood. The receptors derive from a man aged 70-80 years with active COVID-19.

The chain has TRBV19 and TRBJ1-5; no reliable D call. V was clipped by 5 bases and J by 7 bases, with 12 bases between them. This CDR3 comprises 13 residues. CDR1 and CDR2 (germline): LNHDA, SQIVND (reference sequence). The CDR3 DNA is TGTGCCAGTAGTGTCAGACACCAGCAGCCCCAGCATTTT. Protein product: CASSVRHQQPQHF.

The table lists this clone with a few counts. The CDR3 DNA reads as TGTGCCAGCAGCCATATTAGTCACACAGATACGCAGTATTTT. Translated: CASSHISHTDTQYF. J is TRBJ2-3 and V is TRBV3-1 (or the pseudogene TRBV3-2); D not resolved. The V and J ends lost 3 bases and 2 bases respectively, with 9 bases between them. Germline V lookup: CDR1 LGHDT, CDR2 YNNKEL (reference sequence). This CDR3 has 14 residues.

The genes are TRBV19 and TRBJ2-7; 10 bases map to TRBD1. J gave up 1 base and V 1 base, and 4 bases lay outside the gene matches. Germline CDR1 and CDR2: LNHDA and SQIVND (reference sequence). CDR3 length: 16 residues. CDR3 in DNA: TGTGCCAGTAGTATAGTTGCGGGACAGGGGTCCTACGAGCAGTACTTC. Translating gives CASSIVAGQGSYEQYF.

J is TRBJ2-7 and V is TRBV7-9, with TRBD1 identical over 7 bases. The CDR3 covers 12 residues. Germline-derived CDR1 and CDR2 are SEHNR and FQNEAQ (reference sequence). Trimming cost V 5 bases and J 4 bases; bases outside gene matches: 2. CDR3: CASSLTGYEQYF. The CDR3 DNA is TGTGCCAGCAGCCTGACAGGGTACGAGCAGTACTTC.